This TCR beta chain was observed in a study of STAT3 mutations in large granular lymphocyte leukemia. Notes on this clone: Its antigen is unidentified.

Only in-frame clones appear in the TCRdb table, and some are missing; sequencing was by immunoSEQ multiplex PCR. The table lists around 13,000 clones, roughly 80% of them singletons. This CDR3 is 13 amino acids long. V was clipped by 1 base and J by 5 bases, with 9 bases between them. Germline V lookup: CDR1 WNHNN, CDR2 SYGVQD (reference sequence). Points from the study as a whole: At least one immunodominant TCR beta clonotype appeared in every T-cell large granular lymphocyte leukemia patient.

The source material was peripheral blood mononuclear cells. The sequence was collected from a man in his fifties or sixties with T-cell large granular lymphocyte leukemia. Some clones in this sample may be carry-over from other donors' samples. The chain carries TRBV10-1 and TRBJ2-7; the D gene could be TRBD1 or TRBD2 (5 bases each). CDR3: CASSEWGRNEQYF. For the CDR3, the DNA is TGCGCCAGCAGTGAGTGGGGACGCAACGAGCAGTACTTC.